This TCR beta chain was sequenced in a study of blood T cell repertoires in COVID-19. Overall study context: The samples span acute and convalescent COVID-19 from the United States, Italy and Spain.

The CDR3 extends over 15 amino acids. Exposed enrollees encountered a COVID-19 case at some point within 2 weeks before study entry. Per the authors' pipeline: Reference gene primer amplification gave estimated nucleated cell counts. Using immunoSEQ multiplex PCR, the repertoire was profiled, and TCRdb retains in-frame clones only, with some absent. The V and J calls and clone size are taken from that table; D and trimming were inferred from the DNA. The sample consists of under 250,000 clones, 75% to 90% of them appearing once. The rearrangement uses TRBV7-5 and TRBJ1-1; the D call TRBD1 from the table was never checked on the DNA. TRBV7-5 is marked as a pseudogene. The source of this sequence is a woman aged 25 to 39 who had been exposed to COVID-19. The sequenced sample consisted of PBMCs or T cells enriched from blood (not recorded which). CDR3 in DNA: TGTGCCAGAAGCCCCCCTGGACAGGGAAACACTGAAGCTTTCTTT. This gives the protein CARSPPGQGNTEAFF.